Sequencing of this TCR beta chain was carried out in a study of blood T cell repertoires in COVID-19. As for the study in general: T cells, B-cell-depleted T cells, or PBMCs supplied cDNA or gDNA.

This clone was counted only a few times. CDR1 SGHTA and CDR2 FQGNSA come from the germline V gene. The CDR3 consists of 16 residues. With 3 bases removed from V and 0 bases from J, the gap between germline ends came to 12 bases. As processed by the authors: Estimates of nucleated cell counts were drawn from the amplification of reference gene primers. The data were produced by immunoSEQ multiplex PCR, yet TCRdb's version contains in-frame clones alone and is incomplete. For V, J and clone size, that table is used; D and trimming come from the DNA. The sample records under 140,000 clones, around 68% being singletons.

Specimen: peripheral blood. V usage is TRBV7-2 and J usage is TRBJ1-3, with D unresolved. The clonotype was recovered from a woman aged 60-70 years with acute or convalescent COVID-19. DNA of the CDR3: TGTGCCAGCAGCTTGAATGGGAGAACCTCTGGAAACACCATATATTTT. It specifies CASSLNGRTSGNTIYF.